One and the same sample provided the 6 T cell receptor beta chains below, sequenced in a study of T cell responses to AZD1222 COVID-19 vaccine. Here immunoSEQ multiplex PCR was the method, and the copy in TCRdb shows in-frame clones only, minus some. The repertoire consists of over 130,000 clones, with around 90% occurring once and the leading ten covering nearly 3.5%. Material: peripheral blood, obtained on day 0 of AZD1222 vaccination. Receptor source: an adult in good health.

This clone was seen only a few times. The junction shows a germline mismatch at one end, possibly a read error. The chain couples TRBV7-2 to TRBJ2-1; no clear D. Germline loops: CDR1 SGHTA, CDR2 FQGNSA. The CDR3 is made up of 11 amino acids. Here the CDR3 reads CASTLHNEQFF. Written as DNA, the CDR3 is TGTGCCAGCACCTTACACAATGAGCAGTTCTTC.

The chain carries TRBV6-4 and TRBJ2-3, with D possibly matching TRBD2 (6 bases). Looked up from germline, CDR1 is MRHNA and CDR2 is SNTAGT. Trimming removed 4 bases from V and 0 bases from J, with 11 bases in between. CDR3 length equals 15 residues. CDR3 residues: CASSVSSGSTDTQYF. The CDR3 DNA sequence: TGTGCCAGCAGTGTCTCCAGCGGGAGCACAGATACGCAGTATTTT.

This chain connects TRBV12-3 or TRBV12-4 to TRBJ1-2; 8 bases agree with TRBD1. This CDR3 spans 13 amino acids. Trimming removed 6 bases from V and 3 bases from J; junction bases left unmatched: 3. In nucleotides, the CDR3 is TGTGCCAGCAGACAGACAGGGGACTATGGCTACACCTTC. Its translation is CASRQTGDYGYTF.

This clone occurred a few times. The chain has TRBV2 and TRBJ2-7; TRBD1 matches 7 bases. The V segment lost 2 bases and the J segment 2 bases; nucleotides outside the gene matches: 12. The CDR3 covers 17 residues. CDR1 is SNHLY and CDR2 is FYNNEI in the germline V gene. The CDR3 DNA is TGTGCCAGCAGTGAAACGCCGGGACAGATGATCCCCTACGAGCAGTACTTC. Its translation is CASSETPGQMIPYEQYF.

CDR3 protein: CASSQPTGTGGEATNEKLFF. The CDR3, as DNA: TGTGCCAGCAGCCAACCTACCGGGACAGGGGGCGAAGCAACTAATGAAAAACTGTTTTTT. The J gene is TRBJ1-4, the V gene TRBV3-1 (or the pseudogene TRBV3-2); 12 bases match TRBD1. Germline V gene lookup returns CDR1 LGHDT and CDR2 YNNKEL (reference sequence). V lost 2 bases, J lost 0 bases, and 10 bases stayed unmatched. There are 20 residues in the CDR3.

The J gene is TRBJ1-2, the V gene TRBV4-1, with 7 bases matching TRBD1. Germline V CDR1 and CDR2: MGHRA, YSYEKL. The CDR3 spans 13 residues. J gave up 6 bases and V 4 bases, and 5 bases lay outside the gene matches. CDR3 loop: CASSLRQGNGYTF. CDR3 DNA sequence: TGCGCCAGCAGCCTTCGACAGGGAAATGGCTACACCTTC.